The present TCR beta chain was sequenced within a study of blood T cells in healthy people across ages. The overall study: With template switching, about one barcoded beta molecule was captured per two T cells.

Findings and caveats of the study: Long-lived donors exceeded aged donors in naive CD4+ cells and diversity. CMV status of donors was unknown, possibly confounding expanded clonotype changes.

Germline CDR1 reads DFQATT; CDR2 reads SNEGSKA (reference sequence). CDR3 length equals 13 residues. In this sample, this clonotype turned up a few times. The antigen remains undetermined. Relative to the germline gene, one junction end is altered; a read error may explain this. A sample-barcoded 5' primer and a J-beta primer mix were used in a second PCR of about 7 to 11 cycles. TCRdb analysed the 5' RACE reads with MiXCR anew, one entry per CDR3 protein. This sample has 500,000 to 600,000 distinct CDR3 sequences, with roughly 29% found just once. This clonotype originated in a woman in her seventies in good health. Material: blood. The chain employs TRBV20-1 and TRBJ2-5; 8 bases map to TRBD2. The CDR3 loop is CTASGPRRETQYF. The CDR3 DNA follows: TGCACTGCTAGCGGGCCCCGGAGGGAGACCCAGTACTTC.